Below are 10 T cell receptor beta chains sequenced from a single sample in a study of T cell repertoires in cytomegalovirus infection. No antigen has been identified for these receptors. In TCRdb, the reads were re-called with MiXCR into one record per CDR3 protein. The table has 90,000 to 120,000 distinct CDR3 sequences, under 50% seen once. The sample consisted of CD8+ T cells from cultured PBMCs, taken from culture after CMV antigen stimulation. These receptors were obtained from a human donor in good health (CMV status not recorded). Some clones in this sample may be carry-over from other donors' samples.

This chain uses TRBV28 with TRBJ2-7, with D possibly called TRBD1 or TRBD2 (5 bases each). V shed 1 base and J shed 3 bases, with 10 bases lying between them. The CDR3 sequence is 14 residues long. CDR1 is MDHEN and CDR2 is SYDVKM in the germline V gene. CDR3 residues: CASSLLGAGYEQYF. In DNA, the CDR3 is TGTGCCAGCAGTTTATTAGGGGCGGGCTACGAGCAGTACTTC.

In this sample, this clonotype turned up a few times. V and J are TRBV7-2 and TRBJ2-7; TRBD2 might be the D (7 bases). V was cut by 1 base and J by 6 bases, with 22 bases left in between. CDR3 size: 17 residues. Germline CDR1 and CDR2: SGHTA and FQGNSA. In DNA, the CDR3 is TGTGCCAGCAGCTTAGGGTGGGGGGGCCTAACTAGCTCCGAGCAGTACTTC. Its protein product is CASSLGWGGLTSSEQYF.

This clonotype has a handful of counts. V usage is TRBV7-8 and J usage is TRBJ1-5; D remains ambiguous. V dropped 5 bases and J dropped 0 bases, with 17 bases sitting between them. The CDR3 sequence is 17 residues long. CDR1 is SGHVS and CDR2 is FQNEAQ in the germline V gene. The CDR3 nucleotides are TGTGCCAGCAGCCCTCGGCGAGGGCAGACTAGCAATCAGCCCCAGCATTTT. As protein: CASSPRRGQTSNQPQHF.

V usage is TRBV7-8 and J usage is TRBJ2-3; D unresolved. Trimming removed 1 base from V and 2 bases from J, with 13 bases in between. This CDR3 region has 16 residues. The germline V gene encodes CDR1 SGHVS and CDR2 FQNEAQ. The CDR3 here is CASSLDLGPATDTQYF. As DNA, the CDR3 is TGTGCCAGCAGCTTAGATTTGGGCCCGGCCACAGATACGCAGTATTTT.

As DNA, the CDR3 is TGTGCCAGCAGTTTAGAGGGGGTTTACAATGAGCAGTTCTTC. This gives the protein CASSLEGVYNEQFF. This chain joins TRBV12-3 or TRBV12-4 and TRBJ2-1, with D possibly TRBD1 on 6 matching bases. There are 14 residues in the CDR3. The ends were cut back, 1 base at V and 4 bases at J, with 8 bases in the middle.

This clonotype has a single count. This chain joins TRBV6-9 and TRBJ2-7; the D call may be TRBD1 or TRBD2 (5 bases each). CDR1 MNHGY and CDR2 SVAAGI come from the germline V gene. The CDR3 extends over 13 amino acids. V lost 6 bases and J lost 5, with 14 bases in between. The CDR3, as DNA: TGTGCCAGCAGCCCCGGGACGGCTAACGAGCAGTACTTC. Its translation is CASSPGTANEQYF.

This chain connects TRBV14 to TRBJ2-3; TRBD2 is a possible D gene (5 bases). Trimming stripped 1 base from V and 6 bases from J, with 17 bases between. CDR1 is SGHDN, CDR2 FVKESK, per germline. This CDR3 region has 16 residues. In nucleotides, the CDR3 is TGTGCCAGCAGCCAAGCCGACGCCTTCGGGATGGATACGCAGTATTTT. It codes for CASSQADAFGMDTQYF.

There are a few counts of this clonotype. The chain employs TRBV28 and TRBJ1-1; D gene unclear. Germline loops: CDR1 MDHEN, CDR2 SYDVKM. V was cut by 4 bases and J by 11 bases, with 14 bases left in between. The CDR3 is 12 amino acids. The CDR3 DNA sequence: TGTGCCAGCAGTTCAGACATGAGGTTCGCTTTCTTT. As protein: CASSSDMRFAFF. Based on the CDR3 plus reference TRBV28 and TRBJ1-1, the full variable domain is DVKVTQSSRYLVKRTGEKVFLECVQDMDHENMFWYRQDPGLGLRLIYFSYDVKMKEKGDIPEGYSVSREKKERFSLILESASTNQTSMYLCASSSDMRFAFFGQGTRLTVV.

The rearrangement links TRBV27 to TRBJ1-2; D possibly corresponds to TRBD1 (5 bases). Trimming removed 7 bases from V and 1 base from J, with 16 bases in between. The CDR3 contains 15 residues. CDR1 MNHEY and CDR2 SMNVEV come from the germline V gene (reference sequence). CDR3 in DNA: TGTGCCAGCACCAAATGGGCAGGGTATAACTATGGCTACACCTTC. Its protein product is CASTKWAGYNYGYTF.

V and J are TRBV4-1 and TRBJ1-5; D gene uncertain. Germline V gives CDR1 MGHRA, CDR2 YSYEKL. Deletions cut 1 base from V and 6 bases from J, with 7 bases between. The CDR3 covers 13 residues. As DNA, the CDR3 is TGCGCCAGCAGCCAAGGGCTTAGTCAGCCCCAGCATTTT. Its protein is CASSQGLSQPQHF.